This T cell receptor (beta chain) was captured by sequencing in a study of T cell repertoires in cytomegalovirus infection. Broader study findings: HLA-C-restricted CMV clonotypes gave the most frequent clonotype in two of eight donors.

Unmatched junction bases numbered 5, after V lost 2 bases and J lost 0 bases. This CDR3 is 16 amino acids long. Germline V CDR1 and CDR2: MNHEY, SVGAGI. This clonotype came up a few times. Its antigen is currently unknown. TCRdb reanalysed the reads using MiXCR and keeps one entry per CDR3 protein. The data contain 830,000 or so distinct CDR3 sequences, around a third of them singletons. This receptor was identified in a human donor in good health (CMV status not recorded). Some clones in this sample may be carry-over from other donors' samples. The specimen comprised cultured CD8+ T cells from PBMCs, sampled from culture after CMV antigen stimulation. The gene calls are TRBV6-5 and TRBJ1-2, with 8 nucleotides matching TRBD1. In nucleotides, the CDR3 is TGTGCCAGCAGTTACGGGACAGGTTTCTCTAACTATGGCTACACCTTC. Protein product: CASSYGTGFSNYGYTF.